These T cell receptor beta chains were read from a single sample in a study of blood T cell repertoires in COVID-19. Profiled with immunoSEQ multiplex PCR; TCRdb holds only in-frame clones, not every one. There are about 100,000 clones in the sample; around 90% occur only once, and around 6.5% lies in the top ten. The sequencing sample was made of peripheral blood. These receptors came from a woman aged 55-70 years with acute or convalescent COVID-19. CDR3s include the opening cysteine and the closing phenylalanine or tryptophan. A D gene is named only where the DNA matches it firmly. The size field is filled for only some rows; it gives once, few, many or a size class.

D gene	V gene	clone size	J gene	CDR3 protein	CDR3 DNA
TRBD2	TRBV2	-	TRBJ2-5	CASLVDSGRSETQYF	TGTGCCAGCCTTGTGGATAGCGGGAGATCCGAGACCCAGTACTTC
-	TRBV18	-	TRBJ2-3	CASSLGSTDTQYF	TGTGCCAGCTCACTGGGCAGCACAGATACGCAGTATTTT
TRBD2	TRBV7-2	-	TRBJ2-1	CASSLYTSGRIQQFF	TGTGCCAGCAGCTTATATACTAGCGGGAGAATACAGCAGTTCTTC
TRBD1	TRBV6-5	-	TRBJ1-4	CASSYSTGLGEKLFF	TGTGCCAGCAGTTACTCGACAGGGCTGGGCGAAAAACTGTTTTTT
TRBD1	TRBV28	few	TRBJ2-7	CASSPTGIGSEQYF	TGTGCCAGCAGTCCGACAGGGATTGGAAGCGAGCAGTACTTC
TRBD2	TRBV19	-	TRBJ2-3	CASSGSSGPTDTQYF	TGTGCCAGTAGTGGTTCTAGCGGACCCACAGATACGCAGTATTTT
-	TRBV5-1	-	TRBJ1-6	CASSLAAGFGPLHF	TGCGCCAGCAGCTTGGCCGCAGGCTTTGGCCCCCTCCACTTT
TRBD2	TRBV2	-	TRBJ2-7	CASTLGLAGEQYF	TGTGCCAGCACCCTGGGACTAGCAGGCGAGCAGTACTTC
TRBD1	TRBV7-9	-	TRBJ2-1	CASGLQGASNEQFF	TGTGCCAGCGGGCTGCAGGGGGCGAGTAATGAGCAGTTCTTC
-	TRBV5-1	once	TRBJ1-5	CASSLGRSVGGQPQHF	TGCGCCAGCAGCTTGGGACGGAGTGTGGGGGGTCAGCCCCAGCATTTT
-	TRBV27	-	TRBJ2-7	CASSSTSLPYEQYF	TGTGCCAGCAGTTCCACTAGCTTACCTTACGAGCAGTACTTC
TRBD1	TRBV19	-	TRBJ1-6	CASNTDRAPNSPLHF	TGTGCCAGTAATACTGACAGGGCTCCAAATTCACCCCTCCACTTT
TRBD1	TRBV11-2	-	TRBJ1-6	CASSSSGQGVWNSPLHF	TGTGCCAGCAGCTCGTCGGGACAGGGGGTATGGAATTCACCCCTCCACTTT
TRBD2	TRBV24-1	-	TRBJ2-1	CATSDSSGSSYNEQFF	TGTGCCACCAGTGATTCTAGCGGGAGCTCCTACAATGAGCAGTTCTTC
TRBD2	TRBV28	-	TRBJ2-7	CASSTGGASYEQYF	TGTGCCAGCAGCACGGGGGGAGCTTCCTACGAGCAGTACTTC
TRBD2	TRBV9	-	TRBJ2-3	CASSVRTSGRGTDTQYF	TGTGCCAGCAGCGTGCGGACTAGCGGGAGAGGTACAGATACGCAGTATTTT
TRBD2	TRBV19	once	TRBJ2-5	CASSIGLAGGTQYF	TGTGCCAGTAGTATAGGGCTAGCGGGGGGGACCCAGTACTTC
-	TRBV5-1	-	TRBJ2-7	CASSPRPDYEQYF	TGCGCCAGCAGCCCGAGGCCAGACTACGAGCAGTACTTC
TRBD1	TRBV19	once	TRBJ2-2	CASSTTGSNTGELFF	TGTGCCAGTAGTACGACAGGGTCGAACACCGGGGAGCTGTTTTTT
TRBD2	TRBV4-1	-	TRBJ2-1	CASSRPSGLTYNEQFF	TGCGCCAGCAGCCGGCCTAGCGGCTTAACCTACAATGAGCAGTTCTTC